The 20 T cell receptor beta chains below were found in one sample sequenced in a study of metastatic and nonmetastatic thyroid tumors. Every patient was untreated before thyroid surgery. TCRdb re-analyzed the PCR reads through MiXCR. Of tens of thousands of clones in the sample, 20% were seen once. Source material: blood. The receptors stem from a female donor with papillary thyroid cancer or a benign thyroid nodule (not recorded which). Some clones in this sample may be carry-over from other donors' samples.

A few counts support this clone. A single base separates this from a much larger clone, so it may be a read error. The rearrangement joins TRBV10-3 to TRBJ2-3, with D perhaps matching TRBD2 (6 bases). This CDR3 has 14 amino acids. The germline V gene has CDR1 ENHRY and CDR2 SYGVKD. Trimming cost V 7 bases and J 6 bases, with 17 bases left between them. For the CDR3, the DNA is TGTGCCATCATCCAAACTAGCCCAGGGGATACGCAGTATTTT. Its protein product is CAIIQTSPGDTQYF.

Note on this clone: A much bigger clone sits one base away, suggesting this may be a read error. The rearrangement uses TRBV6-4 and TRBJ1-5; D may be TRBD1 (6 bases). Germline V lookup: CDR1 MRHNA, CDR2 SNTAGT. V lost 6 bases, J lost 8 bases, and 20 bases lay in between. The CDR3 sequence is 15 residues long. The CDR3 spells CASSWGPGANKPQHF. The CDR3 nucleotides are TGTGCCAGCAGCTGGGGGCCGGGGGCTAATAAGCCCCAGCATTTT.

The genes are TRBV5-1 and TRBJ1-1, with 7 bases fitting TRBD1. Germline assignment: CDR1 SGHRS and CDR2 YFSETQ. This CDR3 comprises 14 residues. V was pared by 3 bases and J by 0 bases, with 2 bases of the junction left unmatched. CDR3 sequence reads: CASSSGQMNTEAFF. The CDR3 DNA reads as TGCGCCAGCAGCTCGGGACAGATGAACACTGAAGCTTTCTTT.

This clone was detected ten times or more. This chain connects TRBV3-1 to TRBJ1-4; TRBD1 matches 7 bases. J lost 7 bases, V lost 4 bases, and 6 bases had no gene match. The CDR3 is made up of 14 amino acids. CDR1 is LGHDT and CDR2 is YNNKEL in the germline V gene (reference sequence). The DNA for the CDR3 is TGTGCCAGCAGCCCGACAGGGACGAGTGAAAAACTGTTTTTT. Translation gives CASSPTGTSEKLFF.

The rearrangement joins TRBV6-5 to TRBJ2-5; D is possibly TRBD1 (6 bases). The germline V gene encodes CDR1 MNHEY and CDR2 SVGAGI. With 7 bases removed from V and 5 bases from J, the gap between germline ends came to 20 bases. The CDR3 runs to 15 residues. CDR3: CASISSSGVGETQYF. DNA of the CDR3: TGTGCCAGCATTTCTTCCTCAGGGGTAGGGGAGACCCAGTACTTC.

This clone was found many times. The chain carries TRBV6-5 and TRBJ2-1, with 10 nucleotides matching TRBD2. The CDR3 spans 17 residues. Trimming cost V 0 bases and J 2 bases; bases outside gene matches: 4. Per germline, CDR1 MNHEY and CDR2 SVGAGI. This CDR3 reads CASSYSPGTSAYNEQFF. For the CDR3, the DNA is TGTGCCAGCAGTTACTCTCCGGGGACTAGCGCCTACAATGAGCAGTTCTTC.

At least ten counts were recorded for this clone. CDR3: CASRRGREGQFF. The DNA of the CDR3 is TGTGCCAGCAGGAGGGGGAGAGAGGGGCAGTTCTTC. The chain recombines TRBV6-1 with TRBJ2-1; TRBD1 is a possible D gene (6 bases). Germline CDR1 reads MNHNS; CDR2 reads SASEGT. The CDR3 has 12 residues. V lost 6 bases and J lost 12, with 15 bases in between.

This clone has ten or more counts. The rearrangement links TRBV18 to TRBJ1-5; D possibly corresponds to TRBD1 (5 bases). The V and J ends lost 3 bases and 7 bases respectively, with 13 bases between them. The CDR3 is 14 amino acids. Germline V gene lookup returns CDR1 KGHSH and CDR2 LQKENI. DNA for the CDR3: TGTGCCAGCTCACCTCAGGGCTGGGGGCAGCCCCAGCATTTT. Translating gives CASSPQGWGQPQHF.

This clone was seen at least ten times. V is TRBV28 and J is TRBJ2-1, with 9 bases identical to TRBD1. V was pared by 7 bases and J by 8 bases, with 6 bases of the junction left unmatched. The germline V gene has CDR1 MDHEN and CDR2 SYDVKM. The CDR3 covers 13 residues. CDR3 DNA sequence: TGTGCCAGCAACCGGGACAGGGATGATGAGCAGTTCTTC. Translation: CASNRDRDDEQFF.

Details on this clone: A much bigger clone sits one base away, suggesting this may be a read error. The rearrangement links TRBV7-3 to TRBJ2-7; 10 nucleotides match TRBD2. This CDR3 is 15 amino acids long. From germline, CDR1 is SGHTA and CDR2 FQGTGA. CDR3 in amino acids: CAISPGLADPREQYF. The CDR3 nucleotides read TGTGCCATCAGCCCCGGACTAGCGGACCCCCGCGAGCAGTACTTC.

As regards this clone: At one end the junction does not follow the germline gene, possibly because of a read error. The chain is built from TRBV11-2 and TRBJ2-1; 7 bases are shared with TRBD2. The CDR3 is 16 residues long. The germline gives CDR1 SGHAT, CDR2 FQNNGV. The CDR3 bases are TGTCCCAGCAGCTTTACTAGCCGGTGGGGGGGCAATGAGCAGTTCTTC. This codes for CPSSFTSRWGGNEQFF.

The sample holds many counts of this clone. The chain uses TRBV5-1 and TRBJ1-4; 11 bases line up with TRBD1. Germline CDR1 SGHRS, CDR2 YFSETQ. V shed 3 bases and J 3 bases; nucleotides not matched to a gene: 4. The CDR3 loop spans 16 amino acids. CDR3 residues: CASSYLGQGANEKLFF. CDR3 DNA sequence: TGCGCCAGCAGCTATCTGGGACAGGGGGCTAATGAAAAACTGTTTTTT.

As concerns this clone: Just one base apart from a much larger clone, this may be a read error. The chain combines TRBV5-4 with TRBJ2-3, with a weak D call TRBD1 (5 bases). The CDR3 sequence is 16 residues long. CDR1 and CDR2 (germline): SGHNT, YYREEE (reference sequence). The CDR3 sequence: CASILGSGASTDTQYF. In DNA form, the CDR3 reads TGTGCCAGCATCTTGGGGTCTGGGGCGAGTACAGATACGCAGTATTTT.

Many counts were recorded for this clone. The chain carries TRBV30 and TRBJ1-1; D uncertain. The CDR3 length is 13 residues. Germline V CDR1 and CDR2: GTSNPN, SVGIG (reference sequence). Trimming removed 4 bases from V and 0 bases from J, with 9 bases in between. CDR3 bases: TGTGCCTGGAAGAAACACCTGAACACTGAAGCTTTCTTT. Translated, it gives CAWKKHLNTEAFF.

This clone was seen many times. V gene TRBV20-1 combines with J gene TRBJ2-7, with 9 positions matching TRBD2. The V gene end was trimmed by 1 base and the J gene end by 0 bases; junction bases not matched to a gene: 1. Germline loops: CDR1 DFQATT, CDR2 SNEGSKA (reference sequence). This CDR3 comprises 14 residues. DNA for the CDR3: TGCAGTGCTAGAGGCGGGAGGGCCTCCTACGAGCAGTACTTC. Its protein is CSARGGRASYEQYF.

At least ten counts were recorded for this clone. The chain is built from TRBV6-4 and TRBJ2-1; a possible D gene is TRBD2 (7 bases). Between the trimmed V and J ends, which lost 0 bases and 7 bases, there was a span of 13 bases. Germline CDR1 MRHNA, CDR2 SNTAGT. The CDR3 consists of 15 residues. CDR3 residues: CASSDSREGGNEQFF. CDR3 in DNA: TGTGCCAGCAGTGACTCGAGGGAGGGGGGGAATGAGCAGTTCTTC.

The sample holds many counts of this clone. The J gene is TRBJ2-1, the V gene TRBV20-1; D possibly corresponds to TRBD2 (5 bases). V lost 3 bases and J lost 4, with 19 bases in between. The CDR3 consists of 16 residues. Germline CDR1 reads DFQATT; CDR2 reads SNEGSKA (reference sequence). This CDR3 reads CSARPLALGAYNEQFF. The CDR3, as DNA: TGCAGTGCTAGGCCTCTAGCTTTGGGTGCTTACAATGAGCAGTTCTTC.

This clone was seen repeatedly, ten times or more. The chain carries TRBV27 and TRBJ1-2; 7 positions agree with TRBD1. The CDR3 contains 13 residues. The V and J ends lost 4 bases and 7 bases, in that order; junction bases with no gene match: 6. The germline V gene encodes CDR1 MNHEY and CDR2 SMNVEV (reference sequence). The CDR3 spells CASSSTGVGGYTF. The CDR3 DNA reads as TGTGCCAGCAGTTCCACAGGGGTAGGTGGCTACACCTTC.

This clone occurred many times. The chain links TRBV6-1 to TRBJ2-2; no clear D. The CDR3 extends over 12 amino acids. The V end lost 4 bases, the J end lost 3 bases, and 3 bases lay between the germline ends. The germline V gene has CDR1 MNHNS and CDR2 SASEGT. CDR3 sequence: CASSVYTGELFF. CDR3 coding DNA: TGTGCCAGCAGTGTTTACACCGGGGAGCTGTTTTTT.

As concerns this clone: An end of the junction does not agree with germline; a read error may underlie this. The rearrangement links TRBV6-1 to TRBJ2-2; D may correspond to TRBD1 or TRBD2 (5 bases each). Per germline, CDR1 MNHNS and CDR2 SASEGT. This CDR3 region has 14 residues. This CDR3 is CASIIWGLSGELLF. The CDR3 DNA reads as TGTGCCAGCATCATTTGGGGGTTGTCCGGGGAGCTGCTTTTT.